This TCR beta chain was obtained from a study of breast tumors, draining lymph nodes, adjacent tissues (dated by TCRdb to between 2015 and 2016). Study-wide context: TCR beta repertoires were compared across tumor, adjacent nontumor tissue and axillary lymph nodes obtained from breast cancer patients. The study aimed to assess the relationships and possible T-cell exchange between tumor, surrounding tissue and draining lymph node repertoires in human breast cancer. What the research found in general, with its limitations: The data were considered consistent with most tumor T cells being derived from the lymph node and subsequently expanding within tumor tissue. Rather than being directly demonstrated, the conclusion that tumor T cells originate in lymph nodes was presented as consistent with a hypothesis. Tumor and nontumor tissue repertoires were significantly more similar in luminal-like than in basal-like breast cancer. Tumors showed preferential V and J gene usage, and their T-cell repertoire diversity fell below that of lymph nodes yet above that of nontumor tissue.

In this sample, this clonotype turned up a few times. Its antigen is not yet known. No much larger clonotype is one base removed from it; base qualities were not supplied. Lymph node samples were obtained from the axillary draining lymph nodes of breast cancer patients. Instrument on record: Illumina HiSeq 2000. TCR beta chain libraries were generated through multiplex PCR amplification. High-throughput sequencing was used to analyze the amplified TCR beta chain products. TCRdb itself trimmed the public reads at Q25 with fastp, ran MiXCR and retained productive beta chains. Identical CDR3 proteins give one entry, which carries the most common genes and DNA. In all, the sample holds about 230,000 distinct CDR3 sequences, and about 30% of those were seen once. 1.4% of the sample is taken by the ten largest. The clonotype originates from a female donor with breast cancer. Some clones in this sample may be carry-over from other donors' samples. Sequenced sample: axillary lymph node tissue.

For the CDR3, the sequence is CASIPGLATFEEQFF. The nucleotide sequence reads TGTGCCAGCATTCCGGGACTAGCGACATTCGAGGAGCAGTTCTTC. The chain was built from TRBV6-2 or TRBV6-3 and TRBJ2-1; 10 middle bases align to TRBD2. Germline trimming amounts to 7 bases on V and 10 bases on J, with 13 as the count of junction bases outside the gene matches. Sequences MNHEY (CDR1) and SVGEGT (CDR2) are obtained from the germline V gene. The CDR3 goes from the cysteine to the phenylalanine over 15 residues. Just CDR3 DNA is preserved here, 45 bases in frame from base 1.